This TCR beta chain is from a study of shared clonotypes between healthy human individuals. Across the whole study: CD4 naive and CD4 memory each took three plates per donor, while CD8 naive took two and CD8 memory one.

As regards this clone: Its antigen is still unknown.

Study conclusions and caveats: Genetic and exposure-history diversity was limited by the small donor number. Larger estimated richness was generally recorded for naive subsets relative to memory subsets.

CDR1 and CDR2 (germline): MNHEY, SMNVEV (reference sequence). After removal of 4 bases from V and 3 bases from J, the junction contained 5 bases not matched to a gene. CDR3 size: 14 residues. Only in-frame clones appear in the TCRdb table, and some are missing; sequencing was by immunoSEQ multiplex PCR. The table lists a few million clones, around 90% of them singletons. Input material: naive CD4+ T cells sorted from blood. Subset of the sample: CD45RA+ positively selected. The source is a man between 18 and 29 years old in good health. This chain uses TRBV27 with TRBJ2-7; 8 bases are a match to TRBD2. CDR3 sequence: CASSSAGGLYEQYF. For the CDR3, the DNA is TGTGCCAGCAGTTCGGCGGGGGGACTCTACGAGCAGTACTTC.